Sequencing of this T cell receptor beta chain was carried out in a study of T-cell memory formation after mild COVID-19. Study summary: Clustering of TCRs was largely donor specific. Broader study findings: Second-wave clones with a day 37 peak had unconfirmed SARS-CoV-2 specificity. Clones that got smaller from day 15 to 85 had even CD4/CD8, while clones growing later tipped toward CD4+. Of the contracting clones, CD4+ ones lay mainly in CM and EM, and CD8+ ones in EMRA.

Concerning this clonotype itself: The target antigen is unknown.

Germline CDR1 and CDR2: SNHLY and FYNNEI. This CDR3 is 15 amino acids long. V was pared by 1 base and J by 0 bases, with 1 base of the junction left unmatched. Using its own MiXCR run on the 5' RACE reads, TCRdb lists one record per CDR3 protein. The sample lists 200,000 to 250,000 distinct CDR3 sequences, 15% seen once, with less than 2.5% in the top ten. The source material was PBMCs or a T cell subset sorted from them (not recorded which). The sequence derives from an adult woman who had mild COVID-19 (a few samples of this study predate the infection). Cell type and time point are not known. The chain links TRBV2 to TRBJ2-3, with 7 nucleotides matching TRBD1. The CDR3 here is CASSEGTGSTDTQYF. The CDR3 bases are TGTGCCAGCAGTGAAGGGACAGGAAGCACAGATACGCAGTATTTT. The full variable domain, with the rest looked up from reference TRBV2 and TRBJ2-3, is EPEVTQTPSHQVTQMGQEVILRCVPISNHLYFYWYRQILGQKVEFLVSFYNNEISEKSEIFDDQFSVERPDGSNFTLKIRSTKLEDSAMYFCASSEGTGSTDTQYFGPGTRLTVL.